Described below is a single T cell receptor beta chain sequence and its context. This entry is derived from a study of blood T cell repertoires in COVID-19. Study information: PBMCs, B-cell-depleted T cells, or T cells provided the cDNA or gDNA that made up the material.

Trimming removed 3 bases at V and 1 base at J, with 6 bases between. Germline loops: CDR1 SQVTM, CDR2 ANQGSEA. This CDR3 region has 12 residues. Participants were aged roughly 18 to 89 years, lived in 25 or so US areas, and enrolled virtually. Cohort placement rested on clinical history that participants reported themselves. Sequencing used immunoSEQ multiplex PCR; TCRdb keeps in-frame clones, though not all of them. The sample has some 200,000 clones, around 82% seen once; the top ten hold around 5.2%. This chain joins TRBV29-1 and TRBJ1-1; D is uncertain. Material for sequencing was PBMCs or T cells enriched from blood (not recorded which). The sequence was collected from a woman aged 55-69 years with acute COVID-19. The CDR3 region is CSVDKQNTEAFF. Here the CDR3 DNA reads TGCAGCGTTGATAAACAGAACACTGAAGCTTTCTTT.